The text below deals with one T cell receptor beta chain. The antigen is not known. Trimming shortened V by 3 bases and J by 3 bases, and 17 bases separated the two germline ends. The CDR3 is 16 amino acids. The germline gives CDR1 KGHDR, CDR2 SFDVKD. The data were produced by immunoSEQ multiplex PCR, yet TCRdb's version contains in-frame clones alone and is incomplete. The sample has about 93,000 clones, just under 90% seen once; the top ten hold roughly 2.8%. This record comes from a study of T cell responses to AZD1222 COVID-19 vaccine. Study findings and constraints: Increased Spike-specific TCR breadth and depth were observed after two AZD1222 doses. Without day 14 samples, only post-peak T cell repertoires were studied.

The material was peripheral blood, obtained on day 0 of MenACWY control vaccination. The J gene is TRBJ2-7, the V gene TRBV24-1, with a weak D call TRBD1 (6 bases). The receptor comes from an adult in good health. CDR3 DNA sequence: TGTGCCACCAGTGATGGCAGGGCAGGGGAAGTCTACGAGCAGTACTTC. It yields the protein CATSDGRAGEVYEQYF.